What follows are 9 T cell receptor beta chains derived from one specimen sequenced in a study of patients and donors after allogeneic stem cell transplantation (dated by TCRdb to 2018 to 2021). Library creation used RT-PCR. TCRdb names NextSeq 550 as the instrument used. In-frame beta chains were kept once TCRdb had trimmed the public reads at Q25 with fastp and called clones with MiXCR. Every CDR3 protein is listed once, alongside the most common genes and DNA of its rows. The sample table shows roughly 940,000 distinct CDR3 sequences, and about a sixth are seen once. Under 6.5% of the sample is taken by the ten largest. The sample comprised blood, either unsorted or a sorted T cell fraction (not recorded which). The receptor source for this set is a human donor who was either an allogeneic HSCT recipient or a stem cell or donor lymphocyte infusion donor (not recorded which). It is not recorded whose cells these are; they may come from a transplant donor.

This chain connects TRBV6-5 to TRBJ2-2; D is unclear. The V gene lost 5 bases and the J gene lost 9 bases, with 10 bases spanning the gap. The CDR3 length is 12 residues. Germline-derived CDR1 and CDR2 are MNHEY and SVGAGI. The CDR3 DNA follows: TGTGCCAGCAGTCCCAGAAGGAGGGAGCTGTTTTTT. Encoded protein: CASSPRRRELFF.

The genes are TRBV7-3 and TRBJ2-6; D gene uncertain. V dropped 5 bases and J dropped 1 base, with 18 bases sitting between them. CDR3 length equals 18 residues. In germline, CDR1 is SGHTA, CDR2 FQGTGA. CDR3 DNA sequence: TGTGCCAGCAGCCGATTAGGTACTGGGATTTCTGGGGCCAACGTCCTGACTTTC. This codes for CASSRLGTGISGANVLTF.

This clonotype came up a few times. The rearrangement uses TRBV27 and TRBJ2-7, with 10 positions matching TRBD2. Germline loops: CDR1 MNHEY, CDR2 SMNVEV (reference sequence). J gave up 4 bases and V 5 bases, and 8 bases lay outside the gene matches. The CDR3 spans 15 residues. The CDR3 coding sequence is TGTGCCAGCAGTGGACCGGGACTAGCGCCTTACGAGCAGTACTTC. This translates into CASSGPGLAPYEQYF.

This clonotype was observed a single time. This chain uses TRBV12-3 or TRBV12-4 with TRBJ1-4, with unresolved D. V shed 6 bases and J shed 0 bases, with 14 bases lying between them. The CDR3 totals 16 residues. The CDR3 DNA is TGTGCCAGCAGCCTTGGGGAGGGAGCAACTAATGAAAAACTGTTTTTT. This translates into CASSLGEGATNEKLFF.

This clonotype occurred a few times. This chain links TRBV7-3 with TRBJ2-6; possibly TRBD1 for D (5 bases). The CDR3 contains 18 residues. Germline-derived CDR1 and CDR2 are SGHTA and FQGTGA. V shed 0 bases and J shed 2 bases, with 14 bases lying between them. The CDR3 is CASSLTGAGSAGANVLTF. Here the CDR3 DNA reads TGTGCCAGCAGCTTAACTGGGGCAGGGTCGGCTGGGGCCAACGTCCTGACTTTC. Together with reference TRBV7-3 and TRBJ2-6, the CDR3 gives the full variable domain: GAGVSQTPSNKVTEKGKYVELRCDPISGHTALYWYRQSLGQGPEFLIYFQGTGAADDSGLPNDRFFAVRPEGSVSTLKIQRTERGDSAVYLCASSLTGAGSAGANVLTFGAGSRLTVL.

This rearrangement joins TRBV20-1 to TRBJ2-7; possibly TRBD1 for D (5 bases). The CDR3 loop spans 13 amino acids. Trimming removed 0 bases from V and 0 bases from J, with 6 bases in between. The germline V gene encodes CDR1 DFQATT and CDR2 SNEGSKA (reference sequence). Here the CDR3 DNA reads TGCAGTGCTAGAGACAGGGTCTCCTACGAGCAGTACTTC. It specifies CSARDRVSYEQYF.

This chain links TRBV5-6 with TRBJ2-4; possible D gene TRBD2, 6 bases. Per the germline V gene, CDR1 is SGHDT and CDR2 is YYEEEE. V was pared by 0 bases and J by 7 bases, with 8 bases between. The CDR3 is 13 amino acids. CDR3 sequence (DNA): TGTGCCAGCAGCTTGGGACGGGGGAACATTCAGTACTTC. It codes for CASSLGRGNIQYF.

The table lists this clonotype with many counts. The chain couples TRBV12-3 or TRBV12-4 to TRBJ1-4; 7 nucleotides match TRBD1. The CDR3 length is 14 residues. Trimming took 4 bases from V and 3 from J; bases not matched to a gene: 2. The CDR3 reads CASSSTGPNEKLFF. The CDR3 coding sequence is TGTGCCAGCAGTTCGACAGGGCCTAATGAAAAACTGTTTTTT.

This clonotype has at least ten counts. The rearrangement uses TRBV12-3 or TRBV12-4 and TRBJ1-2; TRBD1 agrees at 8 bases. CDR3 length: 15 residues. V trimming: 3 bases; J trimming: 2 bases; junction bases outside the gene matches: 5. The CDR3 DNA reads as TGTGCCAGCAGTTTCGGACAGGGAGGAAACTATGGCTACACCTTC. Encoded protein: CASSFGQGGNYGYTF.